The 18 T cell receptor beta chains reported below all come from one sample, sequenced in a study of blood T cell repertoires in COVID-19. This table comes from immunoSEQ multiplex PCR, and its TCRdb copy is limited to in-frame clones, with some not included. The sample consists of about 230,000 clones, about nine tenths of them appearing once. Source material: peripheral blood. Receptors were obtained from a man aged 50 or older with COVID-19, enrolled during active disease.

The count of this clone is one. J is TRBJ1-1 and V is TRBV18, with 9 positions matching TRBD1. This CDR3 region has 14 residues. V lost 5 bases, J lost 2 bases, and 3 bases stayed unmatched. In germline, CDR1 is KGHSH, CDR2 LQKENI. The DNA of the CDR3 is TGTGCCAGCTCAACGGACAGGGGCAACACTGAAGCTTTCTTT. This translates into CASSTDRGNTEAFF.

CDR3: CASSSAGGQETQYF. In DNA, the CDR3 is TGTGCCAGCAGCTCCGCAGGGGGACAAGAGACCCAGTACTTC. V gene TRBV7-3 combines with J gene TRBJ2-5; 7 bases fit TRBD1. Trimming removed 4 bases from V and 2 bases from J; junction bases left unmatched: 4. The V gene's germline CDR1 is SGHTA and CDR2 FQGTGA. This CDR3 has 14 amino acids.

The CDR3 spells CASGPADRGRNTEAFF. CDR3 DNA sequence: TGTGCTAGTGGTCCCGCCGACAGGGGCCGAAACACTGAAGCTTTCTTT. The chain uses TRBV12-5 and TRBJ1-1, with 8 bases aligning to TRBD1. After removal of 5 bases from V and 2 bases from J, the junction contained 10 bases not matched to a gene. Germline CDR1 and CDR2: LGHNT and FRNRAP. The CDR3 spans 16 residues. The full variable domain, rest sourced from reference TRBV12-5 and TRBJ1-1, is DARVTQTPRHKVTEMGQEVTMRCQPILGHNTVFWYRQTMMQGLELLAYFRNRAPLDDSGMPKDRFSAEMPDATLATLKIQPSEPRDSAVYFCASGPADRGRNTEAFFGQGTRLTVV.

The rearrangement uses TRBV6-2 or TRBV6-3 and TRBJ2-2; a weak D match, TRBD2 (6 bases). CDR3 size: 16 residues. Per germline, CDR1 MNHEY and CDR2 SVGEGT. V gave up 4 bases and J gave up 3 bases, with 15 bases separating them. CDR3 sequence reads: CASSSIGGADTGELFF. The DNA of the CDR3 is TGTGCCAGCAGTTCCATCGGCGGGGCGGACACCGGGGAGCTGTTTTTT.

The chain uses TRBV19 and TRBJ2-3; no clear D gene. Per the germline V gene, CDR1 is LNHDA and CDR2 is SQIVND (reference sequence). Trimming pared 4 bases from V and 0 bases from J, leaving 8 bases between. The CDR3 extends over 14 amino acids. The CDR3 loop reads CASSKMSSTDTQYF. CDR3 DNA: TGTGCCAGTAGTAAAATGTCTAGCACAGATACGCAGTATTTT.

The rearrangement uses TRBV10-1 and TRBJ1-1; no clear D gene. CDR3 length equals 21 residues. CDR1 and CDR2 (germline): WNHNN, SYGVQD (reference sequence). Trimming removed 6 bases at V and 0 bases at J, with 32 bases between. DNA for the CDR3: TGCGCCAGCAGACCTCCCCGTCCACGCGTAATACGTAGCGGGATGAACACTGAAGCTTTCTTT. Translated, it gives CASRPPRPRVIRSGMNTEAFF.

This chain links TRBV7-3 with TRBJ2-7, with 12 bases lining up with TRBD2. J lost 6 bases, V lost 5 bases, and 2 bases had no gene match. The CDR3 has 13 amino acids. Germline lookup yields CDR1 SGHTA and CDR2 FQGTGA. CDR3: CASSQTSGGEQYF. Here the CDR3 DNA reads TGTGCCAGCAGCCAGACTAGCGGGGGCGAGCAGTACTTC.

J is TRBJ2-2 and V is TRBV5-4, with 7 bases fitting TRBD1. The V and J ends lost 4 bases and 6 bases, in that order; junction bases with no gene match: 12. The CDR3 consists of 16 residues. Per the germline V gene, CDR1 is SGHNT and CDR2 is YYREEE (reference sequence). The CDR3 bases are TGTGCCAGCAGCAGCCCCGGGACAGCGCCGTCCGGGGAGCTGTTTTTT. It specifies CASSSPGTAPSGELFF.

This chain uses TRBV30 with TRBJ2-5; D remains unclear. V dropped 0 bases and J dropped 1 base, with 9 bases sitting between them. The CDR3 consists of 14 residues. The germline V gene has CDR1 GTSNPN and CDR2 SVGIG (reference sequence). CDR3 amino acids: CAWSVLSLQETQYF. The CDR3 nucleotides read TGTGCCTGGAGTGTACTCTCCCTCCAAGAGACCCAGTACTTC.

This clone showed up just a few times. CDR3 sequence: CASSPGQGKNEQYF. CDR3 nucleotide sequence: TGTGCCAGCTCCCCTGGACAGGGGAAGAACGAGCAGTACTTC. The rearrangement links TRBV18 to TRBJ2-7; 9 nucleotides agree with TRBD1. This CDR3 is 14 amino acids long. Losses at the gene ends were 6 bases for V and 5 bases for J; bases not matched to a gene: 8. CDR1 is KGHSH and CDR2 is LQKENI in the germline V gene.

V gene TRBV19 combines with J gene TRBJ2-7, with D perhaps TRBD1 (6 bases). Trimming shortened V by 5 bases and J by 0 bases, and 14 bases separated the two germline ends. Germline V gives CDR1 LNHDA, CDR2 SQIVND (reference sequence). The CDR3 is 15 residues long. The CDR3 nucleotides are TGTGCCAGTAGTCATCGACAGGCTAGCTCCTACGAGCAGTACTTC. This encodes CASSHRQASSYEQYF.

The chain combines TRBV5-6 with TRBJ1-1; 11 bases line up with TRBD1. Losses at the gene ends were 4 bases for V and 3 bases for J; bases not matched to a gene: 8. Per germline, CDR1 SGHDT and CDR2 YYEEEE. This CDR3 region has 16 residues. The chain's CDR3 is CASSEDRGRWDTEAFF. The CDR3 nucleotides are TGTGCCAGCAGCGAGGACAGGGGGCGATGGGACACTGAAGCTTTCTTT.

This clone turned up a few times. The chain couples TRBV27 to TRBJ1-5; no definite D call. This CDR3 is 12 amino acids long. The V end was cut by 4 bases, the J end by 3 bases, with 4 bases between. Germline V gives CDR1 MNHEY, CDR2 SMNVEV (reference sequence). Here the CDR3 reads CASSSFNQPQHF. The CDR3 DNA reads TGTGCCAGCAGTTCTTTCAATCAGCCCCAGCATTTT.

This clone occurred once. This rearrangement joins TRBV19 to TRBJ2-1; 12 bases match TRBD2. The CDR3 loop spans 17 amino acids. Trimming took 3 bases from V and 4 from J; bases not matched to a gene: 7. Germline CDR1 LNHDA, CDR2 SQIVND (reference sequence). CDR3 region: CASSMWTSGNAYNEQFF. As DNA, the CDR3 is TGTGCCAGTAGTATGTGGACTAGCGGGAATGCATACAATGAGCAGTTCTTC.

The chain has TRBV3-1 (or the pseudogene TRBV3-2) and TRBJ2-1, with 9 positions matching TRBD2. The V gene end was trimmed by 7 bases and the J gene end by 2 bases; junction bases not matched to a gene: 12. Germline V CDR1 and CDR2: LGHDT, YNNKEL (reference sequence). CDR3 length: 17 amino acids. As DNA, the CDR3 is TGTGCCAGCACTCGAGGGCGGGGGGGCCGAACCTACAATGAGCAGTTCTTC. Translated, it gives CASTRGRGGRTYNEQFF.

V gene TRBV2 combines with J gene TRBJ2-5; D gene ambiguous. CDR1 is SNHLY, CDR2 FYNNEI, per germline. The CDR3 is made up of 12 amino acids. The V gene lost 2 bases and the J gene lost 1 base, with 2 bases spanning the gap. The CDR3 spells CASSELQETQYF. The CDR3 coding sequence is TGTGCCAGCAGTGAACTCCAAGAGACCCAGTACTTC.

The chain uses TRBV9 and TRBJ2-3; 9 nucleotides align to TRBD2. V shed 4 bases and J 2 bases; nucleotides not matched to a gene: 8. The CDR3 spans 16 residues. Germline V lookup: CDR1 SGDLS, CDR2 YYNGEE. The DNA for the CDR3 is TGTGCCAGCAGCCAACAAGCGGGGGGCAACACAGATACGCAGTATTTT. It specifies CASSQQAGGNTDTQYF.

In its sample, this clone was seen once. The rearrangement uses TRBV6-5 and TRBJ2-3; D is unclear. The V gene lost 2 bases and the J gene lost 1 base, with 10 bases spanning the gap. The CDR3 covers 15 residues. CDR1 MNHEY and CDR2 SVGAGI come from the germline V gene. DNA of the CDR3: TGTGCCAGCAGTTACGGGCTATCGGGCACAGATACGCAGTATTTT. Protein: CASSYGLSGTDTQYF.